What follows is one T cell receptor beta chain and its context. This receptor's antigen is unknown. No base quality information exists; no much larger clone differs at one position. Relative to germline, V is missing 2 bases and J is missing 5 bases, with 6 bases of the junction outside any gene match. In the germline V gene (reference sequence), CDR1 corresponds to SEHNR and CDR2 to FQNEAQ. From cysteine to phenylalanine, the CDR3 is 15 amino acids long. Kept here is only the CDR3 DNA, which spans 45 bases and is read in frame from base 1. Collaborating institutions collected whole blood in K2EDTA tubes following their own protocols. For TCRbeta analysis, collaborator samples were shipped as frozen whole blood, as isolated PBMCs, or as DNA extracted from either sample type. This entry is derived from a study of blood T cell repertoires in COVID-19 (dated by TCRdb to 2018 to 2021). Describing the broader study: The collaborator samples originated in the United States, Italy and Spain and spanned the acute and convalescent phases of COVID-19. Subjects who had been exposed to COVID-19, were actively infected with it, or had recovered from it provided the deeply sampled blood TCRbeta repertoires that made up the dataset. Samples came from the ongoing ImmuneRACE study (first 160 participants) plus 1,254 subjects from 6 global collaborators. Where available, HLA class I and class II types were taken from metadata supplied by the sample provider and were not determined by assay-based typing. The sample metadata nearly always contained a de-identified subject ID, COVID-19 status, age in years and sex. The material from the prospective study consisted of cDNA or gDNA derived from T cells, B-cell-depleted T cells, or PBMCs. The repertoires were released in a freely available public database meant as a resource for research on the immune response to SARS-CoV-2.

The immunoSEQ Assay, a bias-controlled multiplex PCR, was used to amplify TCRbeta CDR3 regions from genomic DNA. Per the source publication's procedure: Within the assay, amplification of reference gene primers was used to estimate how many nucleated cells each sample contained. Sequence reads were collapsed and filtered to measure the absolute abundance of every unique TCRbeta CDR3 rearrangement. For each sample, productive Simpson clonality was calculated by taking the square root of Simpson's diversity index across productive rearrangements. Not all clones reach the TCRdb copy of this immuneACCESS table, which keeps in-frame sequences only. Checked studies attribute under half of the gap to unresolved V genes and leave the rest unexplained. V, J and clone size reflect that table, while D and trimming were determined from the DNA. Within this sample are about 250,000 clones, with 70% to 90% of them counted one time only. 1.3% to 1.5% of the sample rests with the top ten.

Overall study results and their limits: The quantity of clinical and demographic metadata differed by source and by participant and was supplied without curation.

The receptor chain draws on TRBV7-9 and TRBJ2-3, with 8 bases aligning to TRBD1. The receptor was isolated from an elderly man with acute or convalescent COVID-19. Source material: peripheral blood. The DNA is as follows: TGTGCCAGCAGCTTACAGTCAGGGGGCGTAGATACGCAGTATTTT. Translated, it reads CASSLQSGGVDTQYF.